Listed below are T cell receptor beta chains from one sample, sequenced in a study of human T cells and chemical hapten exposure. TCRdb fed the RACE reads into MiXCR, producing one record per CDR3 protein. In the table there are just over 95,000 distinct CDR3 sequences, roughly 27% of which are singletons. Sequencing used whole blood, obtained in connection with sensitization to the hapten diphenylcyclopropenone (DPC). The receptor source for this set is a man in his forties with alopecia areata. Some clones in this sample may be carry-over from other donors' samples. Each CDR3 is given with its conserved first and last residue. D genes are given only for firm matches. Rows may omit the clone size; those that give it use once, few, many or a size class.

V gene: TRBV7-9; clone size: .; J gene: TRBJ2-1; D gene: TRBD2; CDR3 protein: CASSFGSGSEKNEQFF; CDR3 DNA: TGTGCCAGCAGCTTTGGTAGCGGGAGTGAAAAAAATGAGCAGTTCTTC
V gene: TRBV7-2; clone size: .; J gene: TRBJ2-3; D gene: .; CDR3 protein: CASSWGGTDTQYF; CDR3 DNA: TGTGCCAGCAGCTGGGGGGGCACAGATACGCAGTATTTT
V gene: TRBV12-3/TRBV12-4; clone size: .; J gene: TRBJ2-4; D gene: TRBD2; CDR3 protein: CASSPGSGSAKNIQYF; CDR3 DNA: TGTGCCAGCAGCCCGGGGAGCGGGAGTGCCAAAAACATTCAGTACTTC
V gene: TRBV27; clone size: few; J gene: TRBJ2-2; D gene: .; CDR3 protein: CASSLHLTRGGGELFF; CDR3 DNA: TGTGCCAGCAGTTTACATTTAACCCGTGGGGGCGGGGAGCTGTTTTTT
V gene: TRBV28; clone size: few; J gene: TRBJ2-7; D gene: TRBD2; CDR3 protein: CATWGGYNIYEQYF; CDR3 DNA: TGTGCCACCTGGGGGGGATACAACATCTACGAGCAGTACTTC
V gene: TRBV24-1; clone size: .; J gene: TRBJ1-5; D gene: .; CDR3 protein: CATSDSGAGQPQHF; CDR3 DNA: TGTGCCACCAGTGATTCAGGGGCAGGGCAGCCCCAGCATTTT
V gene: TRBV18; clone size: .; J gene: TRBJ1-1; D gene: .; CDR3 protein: CASSPQGFPDTEAFF; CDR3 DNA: TGTGCCAGCTCACCACAGGGTTTTCCAGACACTGAAGCTTTCTTT
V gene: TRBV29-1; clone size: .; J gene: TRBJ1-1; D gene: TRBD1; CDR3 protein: CSAAGQGSTEAFF; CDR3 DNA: TGCAGCGCTGCGGGACAGGGGAGTACTGAAGCTTTCTTT
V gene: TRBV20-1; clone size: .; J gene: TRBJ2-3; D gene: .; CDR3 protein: CSMLILAGGRTDTQYF; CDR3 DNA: TGCAGTATGCTAATCCTAGCAGGAGGTAGAACAGATACGCAGTATTTT
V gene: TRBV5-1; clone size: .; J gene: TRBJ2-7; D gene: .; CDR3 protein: CASSSGGTGPSYEQYF; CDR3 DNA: TGCGCCAGCAGCTCAGGTGGAACAGGTCCCTCCTACGAGCAGTACTTC
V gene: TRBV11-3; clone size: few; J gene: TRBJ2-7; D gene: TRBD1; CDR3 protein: CASRTGQVYEQYF; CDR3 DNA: TGTGCCAGTCGCACGGGACAGGTATACGAGCAGTACTTC
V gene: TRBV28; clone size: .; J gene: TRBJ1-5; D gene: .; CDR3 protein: CASSLHLGDSNQPQHF; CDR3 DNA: TGTGCCAGCAGTTTGCATCTTGGGGATAGCAATCAGCCCCAGCATTTT
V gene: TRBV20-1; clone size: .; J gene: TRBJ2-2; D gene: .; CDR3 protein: CSASYSRNTGELFF; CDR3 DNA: TGCAGTGCTAGCTACAGCAGGAACACCGGGGAGCTGTTTTTT
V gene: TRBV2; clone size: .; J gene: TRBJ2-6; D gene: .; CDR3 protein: CASSVGGSGANVLTF; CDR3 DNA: TGTGCCAGCAGTGTCGGGGGCTCAGGGGCCAACGTCCTGACTTTC
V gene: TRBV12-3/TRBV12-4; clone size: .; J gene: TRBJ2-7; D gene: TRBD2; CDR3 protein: CASSLAGLEQYF; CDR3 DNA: TGTGCCAGCAGTCTAGCGGGCCTCGAGCAGTACTTC
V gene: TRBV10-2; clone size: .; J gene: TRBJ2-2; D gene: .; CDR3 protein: CASRATNTGELFF; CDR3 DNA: TGCGCCAGCAGGGCCACTAACACCGGGGAGCTGTTTTTT
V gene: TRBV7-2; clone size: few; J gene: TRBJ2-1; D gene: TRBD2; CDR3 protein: CASSVGLAGWDEQFF; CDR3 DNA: TGTGCCAGCAGCGTGGGACTAGCGGGATGGGATGAGCAGTTCTTC
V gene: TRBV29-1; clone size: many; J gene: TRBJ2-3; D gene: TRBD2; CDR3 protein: CSVVAGGPDTQYF; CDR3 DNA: TGCAGCGTTGTTGCGGGAGGACCAGATACGCAGTATTTT
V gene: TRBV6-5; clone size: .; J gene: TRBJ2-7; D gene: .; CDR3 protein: CASSYTWAGEQYF; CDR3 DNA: TGTGCCAGCAGTTATACGTGGGCGGGCGAGCAGTACTTC
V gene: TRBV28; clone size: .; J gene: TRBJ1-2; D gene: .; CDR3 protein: CASSPREYNYGYTF; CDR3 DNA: TGTGCCAGCAGTCCCCGAGAATACAACTATGGCTACACCTTC
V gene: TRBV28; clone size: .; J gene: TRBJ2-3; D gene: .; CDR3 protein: CASSSGGKLADTQYF; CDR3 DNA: TGTGCCAGTTCCTCCGGGGGTAAACTCGCAGATACGCAGTATTTT
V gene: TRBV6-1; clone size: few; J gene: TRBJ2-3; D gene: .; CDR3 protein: CASRLDSTDTQYF; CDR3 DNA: TGTGCCAGCAGACTGGACAGCACAGATACGCAGTATTTT
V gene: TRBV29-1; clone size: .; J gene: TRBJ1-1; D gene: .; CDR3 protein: CSVSGHTEAFF; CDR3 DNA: TGCAGCGTTTCAGGTCACACTGAAGCTTTCTTT
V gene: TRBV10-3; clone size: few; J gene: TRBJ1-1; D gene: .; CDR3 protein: CAISESTRRDGAFF; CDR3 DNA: TGTGCCATCAGTGAGTCGACTCGCCGGGACGGAGCTTTCTTT
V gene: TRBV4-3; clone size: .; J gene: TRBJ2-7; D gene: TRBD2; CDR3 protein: CASSQERGDEQYF; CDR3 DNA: TGCGCCAGCAGCCAAGAACGGGGGGACGAGCAGTACTTC
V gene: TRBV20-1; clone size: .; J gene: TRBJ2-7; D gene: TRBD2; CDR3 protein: CSARTSAYEQYF; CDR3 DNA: TGCAGTGCCAGGACTAGCGCCTACGAGCAGTACTTC
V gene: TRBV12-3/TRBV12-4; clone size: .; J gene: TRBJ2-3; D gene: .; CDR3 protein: CASNNGRDTQYF; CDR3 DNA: TGTGCCAGCAATAACGGGCGAGATACGCAGTATTTT
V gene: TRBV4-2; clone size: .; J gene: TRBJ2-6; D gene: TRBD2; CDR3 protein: CASSHTGTSGSGANVLTF; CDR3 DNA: TGTGCCAGCAGCCACACTGGGACTAGCGGCTCTGGGGCCAACGTCCTGACTTTC
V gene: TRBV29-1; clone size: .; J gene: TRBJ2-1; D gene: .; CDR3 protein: CSVVATHNEQFF; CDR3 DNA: TGCAGCGTTGTCGCTACCCACAATGAGCAGTTCTTC
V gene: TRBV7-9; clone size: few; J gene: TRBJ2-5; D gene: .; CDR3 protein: CASSRGGGGETQYF; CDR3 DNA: TGTGCCAGCAGCCGAGGGGGCGGGGGGGAGACCCAGTACTTC
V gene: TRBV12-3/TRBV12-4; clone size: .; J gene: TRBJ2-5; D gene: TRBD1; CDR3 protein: CASSPTGAGGTQYF; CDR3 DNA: TGTGCCAGCAGTCCAACAGGGGCGGGCGGGACCCAGTACTTC
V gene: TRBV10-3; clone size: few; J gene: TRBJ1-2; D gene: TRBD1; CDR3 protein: CAIRRQGYGYTF; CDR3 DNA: TGTGCCATCAGGAGACAGGGCTATGGCTACACCTTC
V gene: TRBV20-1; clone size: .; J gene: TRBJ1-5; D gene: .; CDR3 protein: CSDRRPRGNRALYSNQPQHF; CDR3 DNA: TGCAGCGACCGGCGCCCGAGGGGAAACAGGGCACTGTATAGCAATCAGCCCCAGCATTTT
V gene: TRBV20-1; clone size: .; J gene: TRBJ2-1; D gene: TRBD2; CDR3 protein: CSAYQMGLYNEQFF; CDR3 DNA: TGCAGTGCGTACCAAATGGGACTATACAATGAGCAGTTCTTC
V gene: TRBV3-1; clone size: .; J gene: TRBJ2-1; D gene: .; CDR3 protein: CASSQEPSIDEQFF; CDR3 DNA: TGTGCCAGCAGCCAAGAACCTAGTATTGATGAGCAGTTCTTC
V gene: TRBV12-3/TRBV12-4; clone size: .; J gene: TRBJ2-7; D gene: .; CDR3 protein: CASSARLPEAEQYF; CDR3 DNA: TGTGCCAGCAGTGCACGACTTCCTGAAGCGGAGCAGTACTTC
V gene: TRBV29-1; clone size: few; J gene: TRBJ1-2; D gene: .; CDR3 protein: CSVGEPYGYTF; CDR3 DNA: TGCAGCGTTGGGGAACCCTATGGCTACACCTTC
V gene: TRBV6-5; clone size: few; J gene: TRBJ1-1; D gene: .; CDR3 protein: CASSYSTGLLTEAFF; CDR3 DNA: TGTGCCAGCAGTTACTCGACAGGTTTGTTGACTGAAGCTTTCTTT
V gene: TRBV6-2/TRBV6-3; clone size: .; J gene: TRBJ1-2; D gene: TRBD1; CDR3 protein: CASTQGASIYGYTF; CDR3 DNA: TGTGCCAGCACCCAGGGGGCCTCGATTTATGGCTACACCTTC
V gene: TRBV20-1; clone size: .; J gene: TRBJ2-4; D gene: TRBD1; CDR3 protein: CSARELRTGFGIQYF; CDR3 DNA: TGCAGTGCTAGAGAGTTAAGGACAGGATTTGGCATTCAGTACTTC
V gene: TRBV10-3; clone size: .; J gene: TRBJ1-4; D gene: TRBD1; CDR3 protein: CAISTGTENEKLFF; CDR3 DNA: TGTGCCATCAGTACCGGGACAGAGAATGAAAAACTGTTTTTT
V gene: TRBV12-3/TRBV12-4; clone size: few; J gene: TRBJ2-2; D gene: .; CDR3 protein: CASRSGTANTGELFF; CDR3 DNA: TGTGCCAGCAGATCCGGGACGGCGAACACCGGGGAGCTGTTTTTT
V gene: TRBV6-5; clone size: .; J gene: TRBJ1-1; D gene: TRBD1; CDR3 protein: CASSYSIDRGSRAFF; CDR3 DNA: TGTGCCAGCAGTTACTCGATCGACAGGGGAAGTCGAGCTTTCTTT
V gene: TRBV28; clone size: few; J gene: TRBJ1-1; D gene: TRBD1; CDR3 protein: CASSFRGLSTEAFF; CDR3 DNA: TGTGCCAGCAGTTTCAGGGGGCTTTCCACTGAAGCTTTCTTT
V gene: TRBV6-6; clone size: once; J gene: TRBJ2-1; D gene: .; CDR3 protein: CASTRGGDGDNNEQFF; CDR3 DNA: TGTGCCAGCACTCGAGGTGGGGACGGGGATAACAATGAGCAGTTCTTC
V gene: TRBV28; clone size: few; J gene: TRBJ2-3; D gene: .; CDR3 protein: CASSFLEPPTDTQYF; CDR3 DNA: TGTGCCAGCAGTTTCTTGGAGCCCCCCACAGATACGCAGTATTTT
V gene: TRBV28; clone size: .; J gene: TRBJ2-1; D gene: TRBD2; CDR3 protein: CASSLSAGVREQFF; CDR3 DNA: TGTGCCAGCAGTTTATCAGCGGGAGTACGAGAGCAGTTCTTC
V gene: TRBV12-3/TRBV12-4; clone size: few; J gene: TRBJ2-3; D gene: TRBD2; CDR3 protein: CASSPTSALDTQYF; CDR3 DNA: TGTGCCAGCAGTCCGACTAGCGCCCTGGATACGCAGTATTTT
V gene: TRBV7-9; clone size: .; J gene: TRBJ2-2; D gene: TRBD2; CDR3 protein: CASSATSAGGELFF; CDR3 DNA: TGTGCCAGCAGCGCTACTAGCGCTGGCGGGGAGCTGTTTTTT
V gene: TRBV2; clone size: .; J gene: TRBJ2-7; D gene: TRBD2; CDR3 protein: CASSAKTGLAVGPYEQYF; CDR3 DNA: TGTGCCAGCAGTGCTAAGACGGGACTAGCGGTGGGGCCCTACGAGCAGTACTTC
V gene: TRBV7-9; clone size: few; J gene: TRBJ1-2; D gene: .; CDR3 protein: CASSLGTVNYGYTF; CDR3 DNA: TGTGCCAGCAGCTTAGGAACGGTTAACTATGGCTACACCTTC
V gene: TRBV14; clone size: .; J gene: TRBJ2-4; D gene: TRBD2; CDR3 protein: CASSQDGTSWAIQYF; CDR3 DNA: TGTGCCAGCAGCCAAGATGGGACTAGCTGGGCCATTCAGTACTTC
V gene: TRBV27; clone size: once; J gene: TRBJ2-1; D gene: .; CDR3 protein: CASSHKGAHEQFF; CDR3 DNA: TGTGCCAGCAGTCACAAAGGGGCCCATGAGCAGTTCTTC
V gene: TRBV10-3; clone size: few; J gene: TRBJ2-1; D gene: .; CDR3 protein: CAISGATNEQFF; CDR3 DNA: TGTGCCATCAGTGGGGCGACCAATGAGCAGTTCTTC